The next 26 T cell receptor beta chains were all read from a single sample in a study of beta chain features in type 1 diabetes. These receptors lack a known antigen. Overall study findings and caveats: All four CD4+ subsets of Type 1 diabetes patients contained TCRB CDR3s that were moderately but significantly shorter.

Investigators reverse transcribed all isolated RNA, so they sequenced expressed TCRB transcripts. Method: immunoSEQ multiplex PCR; TCRdb's copy keeps in-frame clones and lacks some. The table shows hundreds of thousands of clones, with roughly an eighth occurring only once. Sequencing was performed on naive CD4+ T cells from blood. The receptors were sampled from a man aged 18-30 years with type 1 diabetes.

The chain has TRBV5-1 and TRBJ2-7; 9 bases align to TRBD1. CDR3 length: 15 amino acids. In germline, CDR1 is SGHRS, CDR2 YFSETQ. The trim removed 0 bases at V and 5 bases at J, leaving 6 bases unmatched. The CDR3 DNA follows: TGCGCCAGCAGCTTGGGGGACAGGGAGTTAAACGAGCAGTACTTC. It translates to CASSLGDRELNEQYF.

Only a few counts were recorded for this clone. The chain carries TRBV7-6 and TRBJ1-1, with 9 positions matching TRBD1. The CDR3 is made up of 16 amino acids. Looked up from germline, CDR1 is SGHVS and CDR2 is FNYEAQ. V lost 5 bases to trimming and J lost 3 bases; unmatched junction nucleotides: 10. The CDR3 coding sequence is TGTGCCAGCAGCCCAGGACAGGGGTTGTTGGACACTGAAGCTTTCTTT. This encodes CASSPGQGLLDTEAFF.

V and J are TRBV7-2 and TRBJ2-1; TRBD1 matches at 7 bases. The CDR3 spans 13 residues. With V trimmed by 6 bases and J by 9 bases, 8 bases remained unmatched. Germline assignment: CDR1 SGHTA and CDR2 FQGNSA. The CDR3 DNA sequence: TGTGCCAGCAGTTTTGACAGGGTTGGTGAGCAGTTCTTC. Amino acids: CASSFDRVGEQFF. Variable domain in full (rest from reference TRBV7-2 and TRBJ2-1): GAGVSQSPSNKVTEKGKDVELRCDPISGHTALYWYRQSLGQGLEFLIYFQGNSAPDKSGLPSDRFSAERTGGSVSTLTIQRTQQEDSAVYLCASSFDRVGEQFFGPGTRLTVL.

The chain has TRBV10-1 and TRBJ2-3; possible D gene TRBD2, 5 bases. Germline CDR1 WNHNN, CDR2 SYGVQD (reference sequence). The CDR3 totals 14 residues. V shed 4 bases and J shed 6 bases, with 14 bases lying between them. CDR3 sequence (DNA): TGCGCCAGCAGTGTGAGGGCAAGGGTGGATACGCAGTATTTT. The encoded protein is CASSVRARVDTQYF.

The rearrangement uses TRBV18 and TRBJ2-3; D is ambiguous. V was clipped by 0 bases and J by 10 bases, with 11 bases between them. CDR1 is KGHSH, CDR2 LQKENI, per germline. This CDR3 comprises 13 residues. CDR3 nucleotides: TGTGCCAGCTCACCACCGGGTCGTGAAGCGCAGTATTTT. Amino acids: CASSPPGREAQYF.

This chain links TRBV7-2 with TRBJ1-1; no firm D call. V lost 5 bases and J lost 0, with 7 bases in between. This CDR3 region has 13 residues. Germline V gives CDR1 SGHTA, CDR2 FQGNSA. CDR3 sequence (DNA): TGTGCCAGCAGCATCCCCATGAACACTGAAGCTTTCTTT. Its protein is CASSIPMNTEAFF. Looking up the rest from reference TRBV7-2 and TRBJ1-1 gives the full variable domain: GAGVSQSPSNKVTEKGKDVELRCDPISGHTALYWYRQSLGQGLEFLIYFQGNSAPDKSGLPSDRFSAERTGGSVSTLTIQRTQQEDSAVYLCASSIPMNTEAFFGQGTRLTVV.

The chain combines TRBV10-3 with TRBJ1-2; D gene unclear. V was pared by 4 bases and J by 4 bases, with 13 bases between. The CDR3 spans 14 residues. Germline-derived CDR1 and CDR2 are ENHRY and SYGVKD. CDR3 nucleotides: TGTGCCATCAGTGCCCGGGCAGAGAGCTATGGCTACACCTTC. Translation: CAISARAESYGYTF.

A few counts support this clone. J is TRBJ2-1 and V is TRBV20-1; D possibly matches TRBD1 or TRBD2 (5 bases each). The CDR3 runs to 11 residues. V dropped 8 bases and J dropped 9 bases, with 14 bases sitting between them. Germline V lookup: CDR1 DFQATT, CDR2 SNEGSKA (reference sequence). The CDR3 spells CSPEARGEQFF. The CDR3 bases are TGCAGTCCTGAGGCGAGGGGTGAGCAGTTCTTC.

This clone was seen a few times. The chain carries TRBV2 and TRBJ1-2; D perhaps matches TRBD1 (6 bases). This CDR3 is 14 amino acids long. The germline V and J ends were trimmed by 10 bases and 5 bases, with 20 bases remaining between them. Per the germline V gene, CDR1 is SNHLY and CDR2 is FYNNEI. The CDR3 coding sequence is TGTGCCATCCGGTTAGGGGGTGGGATATATGGCTACACCTTC. It specifies CAIRLGGGIYGYTF.

This clone was picked up a small number of times. Written as DNA, the CDR3 is TGTGCCAGCAGCCAAGGCCTGGGACAGTTTTACACTGAAGCTTTCTTT. Translated, it gives CASSQGLGQFYTEAFF. The chain has TRBV14 and TRBJ1-1, with 7 positions matching TRBD1. V trimming: 1 base; J trimming: 3 bases; junction bases outside the gene matches: 8. The CDR3 is 16 amino acids. CDR1 SGHDN and CDR2 FVKESK come from the germline V gene.

This clone was observed a few times. This chain joins TRBV18 and TRBJ2-1; possibly TRBD2 for D (6 bases). V gave up 3 bases and J gave up 6 bases, with 15 bases separating them. The length of the CDR3 is 15 residues. CDR1 and CDR2 from the germline V gene are KGHSH and LQKENI. The CDR3 sequence: CASSPRREYGNEQFF. The CDR3 DNA reads as TGTGCCAGCTCACCGCGCCGGGAGTATGGCAATGAGCAGTTCTTC.

The chain has TRBV7-3 and TRBJ1-2; 8 bases match TRBD1. This CDR3 has 13 residues. After removal of 5 bases from V and 8 bases from J, the junction contained 7 bases not matched to a gene. Germline-derived CDR1 and CDR2 are SGHTA and FQGTGA. CDR3 protein: CASSADRERGYTF. As DNA, the CDR3 is TGTGCCAGCAGCGCGGACAGGGAGCGAGGCTACACCTTC.

This clone was recorded a few times. The chain is built from TRBV5-1 and TRBJ2-3, with 9 positions matching TRBD1. This CDR3 comprises 14 residues. The J segment lost 6 bases and the V segment lost 1 base, leaving 3 bases of the junction unmatched. Germline values: CDR1 SGHRS, CDR2 YFSETQ. DNA of the CDR3: TGCGCCAGCAGCTTGAACAGGGGGCCTGATACGCAGTATTTT. As protein: CASSLNRGPDTQYF.

As for this clone: An end of the junction differs from the germline gene, which may be a read error. The chain has TRBV7-7 and TRBJ2-6; TRBD2 agrees at 7 bases. The CDR3 sequence is 14 residues long. CDR1 is SSHAT, CDR2 FNYEAQ, per germline (reference sequence). The CDR3 reads CASSPGGGANVLTF. Written as DNA, the CDR3 is TGTGCTAGCAGCCCGGGAGGTGGGGCCAACGTCCTGACTTTC.

This chain links TRBV2 with TRBJ2-3, with D unresolved. Trimming cost V 7 bases and J 0 bases, with 8 bases left between them. The CDR3 totals 13 residues. Germline V gene sequence: CDR1 SNHLY, CDR2 FYNNEI. Written as DNA, the CDR3 is TGTGCCAGCACGCCTGGCAGCACAGATACGCAGTATTTT. It specifies CASTPGSTDTQYF.

This clone was detected a few times. The chain couples TRBV6-5 to TRBJ1-2, with 7 bases that match TRBD1. The CDR3 has 14 amino acids. Germline-derived CDR1 and CDR2 are MNHEY and SVGAGI. With 4 bases clipped from V and 3 bases from J, the junction kept 5 bases outside the gene matches. The CDR3 coding sequence is TGTGCCAGCAGTTCCGGGACAGTGTACTATGGCTACACCTTC. Residues: CASSSGTVYYGYTF.

This clone was picked up a small number of times. The V call is TRBV4-3, the J call TRBJ1-6, with unresolved D. The CDR3 has 18 amino acids. Trimming took 1 base from V and 7 from J, leaving 20 bases between them. Looked up from germline, CDR1 is LGHNA and CDR2 is YSLEER. This CDR3 reads CASSQAPAEDKGNSPLHF. The CDR3 coding sequence is TGCGCCAGCAGCCAAGCCCCAGCTGAGGATAAGGGCAATTCACCCCTCCACTTT.

This clone was observed a handful of times. CDR3 sequence reads: CASSPLQGSDQPQHF. For the CDR3, the DNA is TGTGCCAGCAGTCCCCTACAGGGATCGGATCAGCCCCAGCATTTT. The rearrangement joins TRBV27 to TRBJ1-5, with a possible D match to TRBD1 (6 bases). Germline V gene data show CDR1 as MNHEY and CDR2 as SMNVEV (reference sequence). V lost 5 bases to trimming and J lost 5 bases, with 16 bases between them. CDR3 length equals 15 residues.

The J gene is TRBJ2-1, the V gene TRBV15; D is undetermined. The CDR3 loop spans 17 amino acids. The V gene lost 1 base and the J gene lost 8 bases, with 21 bases spanning the gap. The germline V gene has CDR1 LNHNV and CDR2 YYDKDF (reference sequence). This chain's CDR3 is CATSRGGKAVAVDEQFF. CDR3 in DNA: TGTGCCACCAGCAGAGGAGGAAAGGCCGTTGCGGTCGATGAGCAGTTCTTC. The variable domain in full, with the rest retrieved from reference TRBV15 and TRBJ2-1, is DAMVIQNPRYQVTQFGKPVTLSCSQTLNHNVMYWYQQKSSQAPKLLFHYYDKDFNNEADTPDNFQSRRPNTSFCFLDIRSPGLGDTAMYLCATSRGGKAVAVDEQFFGPGTRLTVL.

The rearrangement links TRBV5-1 to TRBJ1-4; D gene ambiguous. Germline CDR1 is SGHRS and CDR2 is YFSETQ. The CDR3 spans 15 residues. The germline V and J ends were trimmed by 0 bases and 7 bases, with 13 bases remaining between them. In DNA, the CDR3 is TGCGCCAGCAGCTTGGTAGGGAGAGGGTCTGAAAAACTGTTTTTT. Amino acid sequence: CASSLVGRGSEKLFF.

The rearrangement uses TRBV18 and TRBJ1-6; D may be TRBD1 (6 bases). Germline V gene lookup returns CDR1 KGHSH and CDR2 LQKENI. V was cut by 1 base and J by 8 bases, with 9 bases left in between. The CDR3 spans 14 residues. CDR3 loop: CASSPRGADSPLHF. The CDR3 DNA reads TGTGCCAGCTCACCACGGGGGGCCGATTCACCCCTCCACTTT.

This chain joins TRBV4-2 and TRBJ2-3, with no clear D. With 2 bases removed from V and 0 bases from J, the gap between germline ends came to 6 bases. Germline values: CDR1 LGHNA, CDR2 YNFKEQ. This CDR3 spans 14 amino acids. The CDR3 here is CASSQYRSTDTQYF. The DNA of the CDR3 is TGTGCCAGCAGCCAATATCGTAGCACAGATACGCAGTATTTT.

The chain couples TRBV7-2 to TRBJ2-3, with D unresolved. CDR1 and CDR2 from the germline V gene are SGHTA and FQGNSA. V lost 3 bases and J 3 bases, leaving 7 bases between the germline ends. The CDR3 has 13 residues. The CDR3 loop reads CASSFSPTDTQYF. CDR3 in DNA: TGTGCCAGCAGCTTCTCCCCTACAGATACGCAGTATTTT.

This clone was observed a few times. The rearrangement uses TRBV19 and TRBJ2-5; either TRBD1 or TRBD2 may supply D (5 bases each). Per germline, CDR1 LNHDA and CDR2 SQIVND (reference sequence). Between the trimmed V and J ends, which lost 3 bases and 4 bases, there was a span of 12 bases. The CDR3 has 14 amino acids. In DNA form, the CDR3 reads TGTGCCAGTAGTATCGGGGCAGGTCCAGAGACCCAGTACTTC. This codes for CASSIGAGPETQYF.

J is TRBJ1-2 and V is TRBV7-2; 8 bases map to TRBD1. The CDR3 has 16 residues. The J segment lost 8 bases and the V segment lost 0 bases, leaving 11 bases of the junction unmatched. Germline CDR1 is SGHTA and CDR2 is FQGNSA. This CDR3 reads CASSLAPGQDFKGYTF. DNA for the CDR3: TGTGCCAGCAGCTTAGCACCGGGACAGGATTTCAAAGGCTACACCTTC. Full variable domain (rest looked up from reference TRBV7-2 and TRBJ1-2): GAGVSQSPSNKVTEKGKDVELRCDPISGHTALYWYRQSLGQGLEFLIYFQGNSAPDKSGLPSDRFSAERTGGSVSTLTIQRTQQEDSAVYLCASSLAPGQDFKGYTFGSGTRLTVV.

This clone showed up just once. This chain connects TRBV7-9 to TRBJ2-3; D uncertain. CDR1 is SEHNR and CDR2 is FQNEAQ in the germline V gene (reference sequence). V was cut by 3 bases and J by 1 base, with 11 bases left in between. This CDR3 spans 15 amino acids. CDR3 amino acids: CASSFTLPGTDTQYF. The CDR3 nucleotides are TGTGCCAGCAGCTTTACCCTCCCTGGCACAGATACGCAGTATTTT.